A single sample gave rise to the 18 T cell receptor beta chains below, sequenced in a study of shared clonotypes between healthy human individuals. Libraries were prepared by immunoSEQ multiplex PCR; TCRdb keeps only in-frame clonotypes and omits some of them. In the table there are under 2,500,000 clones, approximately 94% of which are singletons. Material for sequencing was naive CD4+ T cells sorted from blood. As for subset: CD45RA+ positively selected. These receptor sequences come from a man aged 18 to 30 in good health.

The CDR3 protein is CASSLGQGVGSPLHF. As DNA, the CDR3 is TGTGCCAGCAGCTTGGGACAGGGGGTAGGATCACCCCTCCACTTT. The chain uses TRBV28 and TRBJ1-6; 11 positions match TRBD1. The germline CDR1 and CDR2 sequences are MDHEN and SYDVKM. V gave up 6 bases and J gave up 10 bases; unmatched junction bases: 8. The CDR3 is 15 amino acids.

The CDR3 sequence: CASSLVTSGGNTYNEQFF. The CDR3 coding sequence is TGCGCCAGCAGCTTGGTGACTAGCGGGGGGAATACCTACAATGAGCAGTTCTTC. The chain has TRBV5-1 and TRBJ2-1; 13 bases map to TRBD2. The CDR3 has 18 residues. Germline assignment: CDR1 SGHRS and CDR2 YFSETQ. J gave up 2 bases and V 0 bases, and 5 bases lay outside the gene matches.

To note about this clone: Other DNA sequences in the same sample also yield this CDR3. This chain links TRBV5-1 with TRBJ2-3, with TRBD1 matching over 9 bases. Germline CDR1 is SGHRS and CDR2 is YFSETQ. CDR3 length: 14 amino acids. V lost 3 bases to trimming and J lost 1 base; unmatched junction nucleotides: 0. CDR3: CASSWTGGTDTQYF. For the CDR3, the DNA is TGCGCCAGCAGCTGGACAGGGGGCACAGATACGCAGTATTTT.

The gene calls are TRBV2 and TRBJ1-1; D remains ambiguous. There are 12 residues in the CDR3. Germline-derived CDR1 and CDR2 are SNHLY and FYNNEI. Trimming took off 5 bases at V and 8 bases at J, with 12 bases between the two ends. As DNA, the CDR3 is TGTGCCAGCAGTCAAACAACCACCGAAGCTTTCTTT. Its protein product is CASSQTTTEAFF.

CDR3 residues: CASREAGTVSTDTQYF. DNA of the CDR3: TGTGCCAGCAGGGAGGCCGGGACAGTCAGCACAGATACGCAGTATTTT. The gene calls are TRBV7-2 and TRBJ2-3, with 7 bases matching TRBD1. This CDR3 is built from 16 residues. The germline gives CDR1 SGHTA, CDR2 FQGNSA. Trimming cost V 6 bases and J 0 bases; bases outside gene matches: 9.

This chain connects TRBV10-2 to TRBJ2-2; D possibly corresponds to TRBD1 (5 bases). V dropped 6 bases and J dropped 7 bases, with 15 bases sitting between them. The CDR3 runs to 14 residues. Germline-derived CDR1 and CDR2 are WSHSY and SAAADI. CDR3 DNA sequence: TGCGCCAGCAGCCACGACAGCCGCGTCGGGGAGCTGTTTTTT. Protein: CASSHDSRVGELFF.

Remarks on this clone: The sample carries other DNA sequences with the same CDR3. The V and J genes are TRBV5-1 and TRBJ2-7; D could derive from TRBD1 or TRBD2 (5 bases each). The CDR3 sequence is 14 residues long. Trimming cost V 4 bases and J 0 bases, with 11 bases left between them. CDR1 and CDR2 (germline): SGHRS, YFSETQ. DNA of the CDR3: TGCGCCAGCAGCCCCCGGGACGGCTCCTACGAGCAGTACTTC. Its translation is CASSPRDGSYEQYF.

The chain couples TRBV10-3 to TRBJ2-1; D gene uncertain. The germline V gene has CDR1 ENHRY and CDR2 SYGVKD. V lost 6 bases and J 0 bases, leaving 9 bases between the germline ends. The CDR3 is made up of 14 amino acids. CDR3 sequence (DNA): TGTGCCATCAGCCAGGAGAGCTCCTACAATGAGCAGTTCTTC. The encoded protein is CAISQESSYNEQFF.

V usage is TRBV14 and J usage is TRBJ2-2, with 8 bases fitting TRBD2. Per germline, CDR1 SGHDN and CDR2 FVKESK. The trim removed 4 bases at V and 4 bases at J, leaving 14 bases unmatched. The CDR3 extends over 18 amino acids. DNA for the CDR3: TGTGCCAGCAGCCGACATTTAGCGGGATCCTGGAGCACCGGGGAGCTGTTTTTT. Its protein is CASSRHLAGSWSTGELFF.

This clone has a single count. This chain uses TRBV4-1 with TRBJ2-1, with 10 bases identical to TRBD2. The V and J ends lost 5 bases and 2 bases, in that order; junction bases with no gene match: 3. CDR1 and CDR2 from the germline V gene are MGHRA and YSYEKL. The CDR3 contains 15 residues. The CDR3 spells CASSSAGGPYNEQFF. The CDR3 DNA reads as TGCGCCAGCAGCTCAGCGGGGGGGCCCTACAATGAGCAGTTCTTC.

DNA for the CDR3: TGTGCCAGCAGTTTTGACAGGATCGGCTATGGCTACACCTTC. This sequence encodes CASSFDRIGYGYTF. This rearrangement joins TRBV27 to TRBJ1-2; D is perhaps TRBD1 (6 bases). Deletions cut 3 bases from V and 4 bases from J, with 12 bases between. The CDR3 sequence is 14 residues long. CDR1 MNHEY and CDR2 SMNVEV come from the germline V gene (reference sequence).

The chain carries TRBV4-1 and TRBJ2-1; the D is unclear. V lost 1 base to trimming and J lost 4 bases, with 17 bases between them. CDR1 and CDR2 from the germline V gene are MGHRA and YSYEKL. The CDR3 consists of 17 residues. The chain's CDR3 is CASSQVPMHPNYNEQFF. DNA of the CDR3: TGCGCCAGCAGCCAAGTCCCGATGCACCCGAATTACAATGAGCAGTTCTTC.

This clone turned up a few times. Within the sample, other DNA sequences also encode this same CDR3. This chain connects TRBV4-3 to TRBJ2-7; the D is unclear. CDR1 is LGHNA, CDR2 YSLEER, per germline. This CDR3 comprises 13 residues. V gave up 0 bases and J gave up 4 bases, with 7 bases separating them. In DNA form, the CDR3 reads TGCGCCAGCAGCCAAGAGATCGGGTACGAGCAGTACTTC. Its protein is CASSQEIGYEQYF.

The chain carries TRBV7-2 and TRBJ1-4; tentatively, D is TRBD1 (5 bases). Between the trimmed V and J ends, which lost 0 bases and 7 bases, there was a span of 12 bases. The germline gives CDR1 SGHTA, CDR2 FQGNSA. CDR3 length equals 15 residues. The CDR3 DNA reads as TGTGCCAGCAGCTTAGCGGGGGACTTTGGTGAAAAACTGTTTTTT. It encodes CASSLAGDFGEKLFF.

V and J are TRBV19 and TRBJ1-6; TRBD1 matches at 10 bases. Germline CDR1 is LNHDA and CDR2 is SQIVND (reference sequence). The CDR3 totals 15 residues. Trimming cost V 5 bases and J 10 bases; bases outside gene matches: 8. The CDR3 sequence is CASSPQTGGWSPLHF. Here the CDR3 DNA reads TGTGCCAGTAGTCCCCAGACAGGGGGCTGGTCACCCCTCCACTTT.

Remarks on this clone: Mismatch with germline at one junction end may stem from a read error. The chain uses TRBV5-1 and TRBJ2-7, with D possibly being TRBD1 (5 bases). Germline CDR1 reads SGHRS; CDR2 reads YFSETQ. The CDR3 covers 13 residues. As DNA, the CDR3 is TGCGCCAGCAGCTTGATTCTAGGGGATTGTTGGGACTTC. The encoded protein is CASSLILGDCWDF.

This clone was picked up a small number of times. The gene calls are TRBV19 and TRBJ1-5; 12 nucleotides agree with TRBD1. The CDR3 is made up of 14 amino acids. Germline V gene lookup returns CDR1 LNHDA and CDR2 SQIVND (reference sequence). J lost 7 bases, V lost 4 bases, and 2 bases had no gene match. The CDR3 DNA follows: TGTGCCAGTAGTACCGGGACAGGGGGCCAGCCCCAGCATTTT. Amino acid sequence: CASSTGTGGQPQHF.

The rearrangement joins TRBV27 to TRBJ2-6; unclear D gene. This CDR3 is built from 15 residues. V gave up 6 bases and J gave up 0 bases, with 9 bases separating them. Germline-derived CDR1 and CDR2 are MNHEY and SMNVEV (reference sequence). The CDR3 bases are TGTGCCAGCAGCCGAGTACCCTCTGGGGCCAACGTCCTGACTTTC. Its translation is CASSRVPSGANVLTF.